The 15 T cell receptor beta chains presented below share a single source sample, sequenced in a study of blood T cell repertoires in COVID-19. Here immunoSEQ multiplex PCR was the method, and the copy in TCRdb shows in-frame clones only, minus some. The sample holds approximately 90,000 clones, 65% to 90% seen once. Sequences were obtained from peripheral blood. Receptor source: a man in his sixties with acute or convalescent COVID-19.

This clone has just one count. The rearrangement links TRBV29-1 to TRBJ2-4, with D uncertain. The CDR3 contains 13 residues. Trimming took 6 bases from V and 0 from J, leaving 9 bases between them. Germline V CDR1 and CDR2: SQVTM, ANQGSEA. The DNA of the CDR3 is TGCAGCGTCTTACAGCTAGCCAAAAACATTCAGTACTTC. Protein: CSVLQLAKNIQYF.

The chain links TRBV7-9 to TRBJ2-7; D is perhaps TRBD2 (6 bases). V was pared by 1 base and J by 6 bases, with 16 bases between. This CDR3 region has 15 residues. Germline CDR1 SEHNR, CDR2 FQNEAQ (reference sequence). The CDR3 loop is CASSLEGLAGSEQYF. The CDR3 coding sequence is TGTGCCAGCAGCTTAGAGGGCTTGGCGGGGAGCGAGCAGTACTTC.

This clone appeared once. The V and J genes are TRBV6-5 and TRBJ2-7, with 7 bases fitting TRBD1. CDR3 size: 16 residues. V shed 0 bases and J 0 bases; nucleotides not matched to a gene: 5. The germline CDR1 and CDR2 sequences are MNHEY and SVGAGI. The CDR3 loop is CASSYSTGFDSYEQYF. As DNA, the CDR3 is TGTGCCAGCAGTTACTCGACAGGGTTTGACTCCTACGAGCAGTACTTC.

The chain joins TRBV7-2 to TRBJ1-5; tentatively, D is TRBD1 (6 bases). The ends were cut back, 3 bases at V and 4 bases at J, with 16 bases in the middle. The CDR3 sequence is 16 residues long. CDR1 is SGHTA and CDR2 is FQGNSA in the germline V gene. Written as DNA, the CDR3 is TGTGCCAGCAGCTTCTCGGCAAACAGGGTAAATCAGCCCCAGCATTTT. Its translation is CASSFSANRVNQPQHF.

The rearrangement links TRBV6-5 to TRBJ1-2; D gene unclear. Germline V gives CDR1 MNHEY, CDR2 SVGAGI. The CDR3 has 12 residues. With 6 bases removed from V and 6 bases from J, the gap between germline ends came to 11 bases. The CDR3 DNA is TGTGCCAGCAGGCGGGGTGTGGATGGCTACACCTTC. Amino acids: CASRRGVDGYTF.

This clone occurred once. The genes are TRBV5-1 and TRBJ2-1, with 9 bases aligning to TRBD1. This CDR3 has 15 residues. Germline lookup yields CDR1 SGHRS and CDR2 YFSETQ. V was pared by 0 bases and J by 7 bases, with 5 bases of the junction left unmatched. Here the CDR3 reads CASSLGDRVANEQFF. DNA of the CDR3: TGCGCCAGCAGCTTGGGGGACAGGGTTGCGAATGAGCAGTTCTTC.

The J gene is TRBJ2-6, the V gene TRBV6-5, with a weak D call TRBD2 (5 bases). The CDR3 is 16 amino acids. V lost 0 bases and J 0 bases, leaving 6 bases between the germline ends. CDR1 is MNHEY, CDR2 SVGAGI, per germline. CDR3 amino acids: CASSYSRDSGANVLTF. The CDR3, as DNA: TGTGCCAGCAGTTACTCCCGGGACTCTGGGGCCAACGTCCTGACTTTC.

The CDR3 loop reads CASSIDMVRDRYQPQHF. The CDR3 DNA sequence: TGTGCCAGTAGTATAGATATGGTTCGGGACAGATATCAGCCCCAGCATTTT. V gene TRBV19 combines with J gene TRBJ1-5, with 7 nucleotides matching TRBD1. Trimming at V came to 0 bases and at J to 5 bases, leaving 10 bases not matched to a gene. CDR3 length: 17 residues. Germline-derived CDR1 and CDR2 are LNHDA and SQIVND (reference sequence).

This chain joins TRBV4-3 and TRBJ2-1; the match to TRBD2 covers 9 bases. The CDR3 has 16 amino acids. V dropped 2 bases and J dropped 3; count of bases not matched to a gene: 5. Germline CDR1 is LGHNA and CDR2 is YSLEER. CDR3 residues: CASSQLAGDYYNEQFF. In nucleotides, the CDR3 is TGCGCCAGCAGCCAATTAGCGGGGGATTACTACAATGAGCAGTTCTTC.

The chain combines TRBV5-1 with TRBJ2-7, with D perhaps TRBD2 (7 bases). Per the germline V gene, CDR1 is SGHRS and CDR2 is YFSETQ. V was cut by 4 bases and J by 3 bases, with 17 bases left in between. This CDR3 is 15 amino acids long. The CDR3 sequence: CASSRGAGANYEQYF. CDR3 in DNA: TGCGCCAGCAGCCGGGGGGCAGGGGCAAACTACGAGCAGTACTTC.

The chain has TRBV7-2 and TRBJ1-5; perhaps TRBD1 as D (6 bases). The ends were cut back, 2 bases at V and 1 base at J, with 9 bases in the middle. The germline gives CDR1 SGHTA, CDR2 FQGNSA. The CDR3 has 15 residues. CDR3 in DNA: TGTGCCAGCAGCTTACAGGGGTTAAGCAATCAGCCCCAGCATTTT. Its translation: CASSLQGLSNQPQHF.

V is TRBV2 and J is TRBJ1-5; TRBD1 matches 9 bases. The germline V gene encodes CDR1 SNHLY and CDR2 FYNNEI. The CDR3 covers 15 residues. With 2 bases clipped from V and 6 bases from J, the junction kept 5 bases outside the gene matches. CDR3 residues: CASSESRTGVQPQHF. The CDR3 coding sequence is TGTGCCAGCAGTGAATCCCGGACAGGGGTTCAGCCCCAGCATTTT.

The rearrangement uses TRBV5-8 and TRBJ2-1, with D maybe TRBD2 (6 bases). In germline, CDR1 is SGHTS, CDR2 YDEGEE. The CDR3 is 13 amino acids. Trimming stripped 6 bases from V and 8 bases from J, with 15 bases between. CDR3 coding DNA: TGTGCCAGCAACAGGAGGGGCGGCCATGAGCAGTTCTTC. It specifies CASNRRGGHEQFF.

This sequence joins TRBV4-2 and TRBJ1-5; D is possibly TRBD1 (5 bases). The CDR3 is 13 amino acids. V shed 3 bases and J shed 4 bases, with 7 bases lying between them. From germline, CDR1 is LGHNA and CDR2 YNFKEQ. The CDR3 loop reads CASSHGGNQPQHF. DNA for the CDR3: TGTGCCAGCAGCCACGGGGGGAATCAGCCCCAGCATTTT.

The gene calls are TRBV18 and TRBJ2-1; a weak D match, TRBD1 (6 bases). The CDR3 runs 12 residues. V shed 4 bases and J shed 10 bases, with 11 bases lying between them. The germline V gene has CDR1 KGHSH and CDR2 LQKENI. The CDR3 DNA sequence: TGTGCCAGCTCACTTACCGGGACAGAGCAGTTCTTC. It translates to CASSLTGTEQFF. Supplemented by reference TRBV18 and TRBJ2-1, the full variable domain reads NAGVMQNPRHLVRRRGQEARLRCSPMKGHSHVYWYRQLPEEGLKFMVYLQKENIIDESGMPKERFSAEFPKEGPSILRIQQVVRGDSAAYFCASSLTGTEQFFGPGTRLTVL.